The rows below give T cell receptor beta chains drawn from one sample of a study of blood T cell repertoires in COVID-19. Using immunoSEQ multiplex PCR, the repertoire was profiled, and TCRdb retains in-frame clones only, with some absent. The table shows about 58,000 clones, with around nine tenths occurring only once. Sequenced material: peripheral blood. These receptors came from a woman aged 70-85 years with active COVID-19. Both conserved end residues are part of each CDR3. D genes are given only for firm matches. Size is omitted from some rows. Given values are once, few, many or a class for expanded clones.

V gene	J gene	clone size	D gene	CDR3 protein	CDR3 DNA
TRBV5-6	TRBJ2-5	.	TRBD2	CASSLLAGVGQETQYF	TGTGCCAGCAGCTTGTTAGCGGGAGTGGGGCAAGAGACCCAGTACTTC
TRBV30	TRBJ1-5	.	.	CAWSPPGLEGQPQHF	TGTGCCTGGAGTCCCCCGGGACTAGAGGGTCAGCCCCAGCATTTT
TRBV28	TRBJ1-2	.	TRBD1	CASTRGRNYGYTF	TGTGCCTCGACGAGGGGGCGCAACTATGGCTACACCTTC
TRBV9	TRBJ1-2	.	.	CASSVGWETGGYTF	TGTGCCAGCAGCGTAGGTTGGGAGACGGGGGGCTACACCTTC
TRBV7-9	TRBJ2-1	.	.	CASSLGTYNEQFF	TGTGCCAGCAGCTTAGGGACATACAATGAGCAGTTCTTC
TRBV28	TRBJ2-5	.	TRBD2	CASSLLRLAGGRETQYF	TGTGCCAGCAGTTTATTACGACTAGCGGGAGGCCGAGAGACCCAGTACTTC
TRBV9	TRBJ2-5	.	TRBD2	CASSVDAGRGGTQYF	TGTGCCAGCAGCGTAGACGCGGGCCGGGGGGGGACCCAGTACTTC
TRBV5-1	TRBJ2-2	.	TRBD2	CASSLTSGVNTGELFF	TGCGCCAGCAGCTTAACTAGCGGGGTGAACACCGGGGAGCTGTTTTTT
TRBV9	TRBJ2-1	.	.	CASSRRDTRNNEQFF	TGTGCCAGCAGTAGACGGGACACCCGTAACAATGAGCAGTTCTTC
TRBV7-6	TRBJ1-1	.	TRBD1	CASSSRVYTGGSWDTEAFF	TGTGCCAGCAGCTCGCGGGTCTATACAGGGGGTAGTTGGGACACTGAAGCTTTCTTT
TRBV11-2	TRBJ2-3	.	TRBD2	CASSHPSASGRANTQYF	TGTGCCAGCAGCCATCCGTCGGCTAGCGGGAGGGCAAATACGCAGTATTTT
TRBV9	TRBJ1-2	few	.	CASSVWGSYGYTF	TGTGCCAGCAGCGTATGGGGCAGCTATGGCTACACCTTC
TRBV19	TRBJ2-1	.	TRBD1	CASSIDRQGHNEQFF	TGTGCCAGTAGTATAGATAGACAGGGGCACAATGAGCAGTTCTTC
TRBV24-1	TRBJ1-1	.	.	CATSDGRTDVTEAFF	TGTGCCACCAGTGACGGAAGGACAGACGTAACTGAAGCTTTCTTT
TRBV7-3	TRBJ2-2	.	TRBD2	CASSLPAGGGAGTGELFF	TGTGCCAGCAGCTTACCAGCGGGAGGGGGTGCAGGTACCGGGGAGCTGTTTTTT
TRBV29-1	TRBJ2-5	.	.	CSVFGGLQETQYF	TGCAGCGTTTTTGGCGGGTTACAAGAGACCCAGTACTTC
TRBV18	TRBJ2-1	.	.	CASSPNPTGNEQFF	TGTGCCAGCTCACCAAATCCGACGGGCAATGAGCAGTTCTTC
TRBV5-4	TRBJ1-1	.	.	CASSVRGPTMNTEAFF	TGTGCCAGCAGTGTTCGCGGGCCGACCATGAACACTGAAGCTTTCTTT
TRBV28	TRBJ2-7	.	.	CASRTAYEQYF	TGTGCCAGCAGGACAGCCTACGAGCAGTACTTC
TRBV29-1	TRBJ1-2	.	.	CSAYRVNYGYTF	TGCAGCGCCTACAGGGTTAACTATGGCTACACCTTC
TRBV7-9	TRBJ1-5	.	TRBD1	CASSSSDRRGNQPQHF	TGTGCCAGCAGCAGCTCGGACAGGAGGGGCAATCAGCCCCAGCATTTT
TRBV30	TRBJ2-3	.	TRBD2	CAWGTSGKFSWGTDTQYF	TGTGCCTGGGGTACTAGCGGGAAATTCTCCTGGGGGACAGATACGCAGTATTTT
TRBV6-2/TRBV6-3	TRBJ2-1	.	TRBD2	CASSYEGLAGRKQFF	TGTGCCAGCAGTTACGAAGGACTAGCGGGAAGAAAGCAGTTCTTC
TRBV2	TRBJ1-2	.	TRBD1	CAREIQGPSNYGYTF	TGTGCCAGGGAGATACAGGGGCCATCTAACTATGGCTACACCTTC
TRBV7-8	TRBJ1-5	once	.	CASSSHLSNQPQHF	TGTGCCAGCAGCTCACATCTTAGCAATCAGCCCCAGCATTTT
TRBV27	TRBJ1-2	.	.	CAREQGSYGYTF	TGTGCCAGGGAGCAGGGATCCTATGGCTACACCTTC
TRBV21-1	TRBJ2-7	.	.	CASSKGFLTGAYEQYF	TGTGCCAGCAGCAAAGGATTTCTGACGGGAGCCTACGAGCAGTACTTC
TRBV30	TRBJ1-3	.	.	CAYPSRDNSGNTIYF	TGTGCCTACCCCTCACGGGACAACTCTGGAAACACCATATATTTT
TRBV24-1	TRBJ2-3	.	.	CATSGYRGADTQYF	TGTGCCACCAGTGGTTATAGAGGCGCAGATACGCAGTATTTT
TRBV5-1	TRBJ1-4	.	TRBD1	CASSGQGDEKLFF	TGCGCCAGCAGCGGACAGGGGGATGAAAAACTGTTTTTT
TRBV18	TRBJ2-2	.	TRBD1	CASSRQGNTGELFF	TGTGCCAGCTCACGACAGGGTAACACCGGGGAGCTGTTTTTT
TRBV30	TRBJ2-7	.	.	CACTGASETRRQYF	TGTGCCTGCACCGGGGCTAGCGAGACGAGGCGGCAGTACTTC
TRBV30	TRBJ2-1	.	TRBD2	CAWGGGSEDEQFF	TGTGCCTGGGGGGGAGGGAGTGAGGATGAGCAGTTCTTC
TRBV30	TRBJ2-7	.	.	CAWSDLSGAYEQYF	TGTGCCTGGAGTGATCTTTCGGGGGCCTACGAGCAGTACTTC
TRBV9	TRBJ2-7	.	.	CASSVESRDLYEQYF	TGTGCCAGCAGCGTAGAGAGTAGAGATCTATACGAGCAGTACTTC
TRBV30	TRBJ1-3	few	.	CAWSHESRGNTIYF	TGTGCCTGGAGTCACGAAAGTCGGGGAAACACCATATATTTT
TRBV3-1/TRBV3-2	TRBJ1-1	.	.	CASSQDGAWAEAFF	TGTGCCAGCAGCCAAGATGGGGCGTGGGCTGAAGCTTTCTTT
TRBV19	TRBJ2-7	.	TRBD1	CASSIPGTVSYEQYF	TGTGCCAGTAGTATCCCCGGGACAGTCTCCTACGAGCAGTACTTC
TRBV27	TRBJ2-7	.	TRBD2	CASSARTSARSGYEQYF	TGTGCCAGCAGCGCAAGGACTAGCGCTCGATCCGGCTACGAGCAGTACTTC
TRBV10-1	TRBJ1-5	few	.	CASGPGSNQPQHF	TGCGCCAGCGGACCGGGAAGCAATCAGCCCCAGCATTTT
TRBV24-1	TRBJ2-1	.	TRBD2	CATSDFRTGGYNEQFF	TGTGCCACCAGTGATTTTAGGACGGGAGGGTACAATGAGCAGTTCTTC
TRBV19	TRBJ2-2	.	.	CASSLEGNTGELFF	TGTGCCAGTAGCCTGGAGGGTAACACCGGGGAGCTGTTTTTT
TRBV11-3	TRBJ2-7	.	TRBD2	CASSLAIGTSGYYEQYF	TGTGCCAGCAGCTTAGCAATTGGGACTAGCGGGTACTACGAGCAGTACTTC
TRBV4-2	TRBJ2-7	.	TRBD2	CASSRSPGLAGRGEQYF	TGTGCCAGCAGCCGATCACCGGGACTAGCGGGAAGGGGCGAGCAGTACTTC
TRBV2	TRBJ1-4	.	.	CASSQILRVSNEKLFF	TGTGCCAGCAGCCAAATTCTCAGGGTTTCTAATGAAAAACTGTTTTTT
TRBV4-2	TRBJ2-1	.	TRBD2	CASSQTSGRGNEQFF	TGTGCCAGCAGCCAAACTAGCGGGAGGGGCAATGAGCAGTTCTTC
TRBV7-6	TRBJ2-2	.	TRBD2	CASSYDRGKTSGRLPGELFF	TGTGCCAGCAGCTACGACAGGGGGAAGACTAGCGGGAGACTTCCCGGGGAGCTGTTTTTT
TRBV5-1	TRBJ2-5	.	TRBD1	CASSLQQGAETQYF	TGCGCCAGCAGCTTGCAACAGGGGGCGGAGACCCAGTACTTC
TRBV21-1	TRBJ2-5	.	.	CASGNEAQLQETQYF	TGTGCCAGCGGCAATGAGGCGCAGCTCCAAGAGACCCAGTACTTC
TRBV5-1	TRBJ1-2	.	.	CASSPSGGAVGYTF	TGCGCCAGCAGCCCGTCTGGGGGGGCAGTTGGCTACACCTTC
TRBV27	TRBJ2-1	.	TRBD2	CARASHFSGRGDEQFF	TGTGCCAGAGCCTCGCACTTTAGCGGGAGAGGGGATGAGCAGTTCTTC
TRBV5-4	TRBJ2-3	.	TRBD2	CASSLMSGRTHDTQYF	TGTGCCAGCAGCTTGATGTCCGGGAGGACACATGATACGCAGTATTTT